The 26 T cell receptor beta chains below all came from one sample that was sequenced in a study of blood T cell repertoires in COVID-19. Assay used: immunoSEQ multiplex PCR; TCRdb lists only in-frame clones, some missing. This sample yields roughly 140,000 clones, of which 65% to 85% are seen a single time; around 8.7% belongs to the top ten. The sequenced sample consisted of peripheral blood. The receptors here all came from a man in his fifties with active or convalescent COVID-19.

The J gene is TRBJ1-1, the V gene TRBV28; D may be TRBD1 (6 bases). Germline CDR1 reads MDHEN; CDR2 reads SYDVKM. V gave up 2 bases and J gave up 8 bases, with 6 bases separating them. This CDR3 is built from 11 residues. In DNA, the CDR3 is TGTGCCAGCAGTTTAGGACAGGAAGCTTTCTTT. Protein product: CASSLGQEAFF.

In regard to this clone: This sample includes further DNA sequences coding for the same CDR3. The chain links TRBV19 to TRBJ2-7; a weak D match, TRBD2 (5 bases). This CDR3 region has 13 residues. Looked up from germline, CDR1 is LNHDA and CDR2 is SQIVND (reference sequence). Trimming removed 4 bases from V and 4 bases from J, with 11 bases in between. CDR3 amino acids: CASSSGLSYEQYF. DNA for the CDR3: TGTGCCAGTAGTAGCGGGCTTTCTTACGAGCAGTACTTC.

The sample holds one count of this clone. The chain employs TRBV9 and TRBJ2-2, with TRBD1 matching over 10 bases. The germline V gene has CDR1 SGDLS and CDR2 YYNGEE. After removal of 0 bases from V and 8 bases from J, the junction contained 13 bases not matched to a gene. This CDR3 is built from 18 residues. CDR3 amino acids: CASSVGKGQGTNLGELFF. The CDR3 region has the DNA TGTGCCAGCAGCGTAGGCAAGGGACAGGGGACCAACTTAGGGGAGCTGTTTTTT.

J is TRBJ2-4 and V is TRBV15, with a tentative D call TRBD2 (6 bases). The CDR3 sequence is 17 residues long. CDR1 and CDR2 from the germline V gene are LNHNV and YYDKDF (reference sequence). Trimming pared 6 bases from V and 3 bases from J, leaving 21 bases between. CDR3 region: CATSSALGGVGKNIQYF. The CDR3 DNA follows: TGTGCCACCAGTTCCGCACTGGGGGGAGTCGGCAAAAACATTCAGTACTTC.

The chain recombines TRBV7-3 with TRBJ2-2, with TRBD1 matching 8 bases. Germline V gene sequence: CDR1 SGHTA, CDR2 FQGTGA. This CDR3 region has 16 residues. The J segment lost 2 bases and the V segment lost 5 bases, leaving 7 bases of the junction unmatched. The DNA of the CDR3 is TGTGCCAGCAGCCTACAAGGACAGGGAAACACCGGGGAGCTGTTTTTT. It encodes CASSLQGQGNTGELFF.

The rearrangement joins TRBV5-6 to TRBJ2-7; no reliable D call. Germline loops: CDR1 SGHDT, CDR2 YYEEEE. Trimming took 3 bases from V and 2 from J, leaving 9 bases between them. The CDR3 contains 13 residues. The CDR3 DNA is TGTGCCAGCAGCTCGACTGATACCTACGAGCAGTACTTC. Translating it yields CASSSTDTYEQYF.

The rearrangement links TRBV7-2 to TRBJ1-1; tentatively, D is TRBD1 (6 bases). CDR1 is SGHTA, CDR2 FQGNSA, per germline. The CDR3 is 15 residues long. Trimming pared 5 bases from V and 5 bases from J, leaving 18 bases between. The DNA of the CDR3 is TGTGCCAGCAGCCGGAGAGGGGGGGCGGGGACTGAAGCTTTCTTT. This sequence encodes CASSRRGGAGTEAFF.

This clone is a singleton in its sample. V gene TRBV6-5 combines with J gene TRBJ2-7; 11 bases are a match to TRBD2. After removal of 9 bases from V and 4 bases from J, the junction contained 8 bases not matched to a gene. The germline V gene has CDR1 MNHEY and CDR2 SVGAGI. The length of the CDR3 is 14 residues. CDR3 coding DNA: TGTGCCAGTGGTACTAGCGGGAGTTTATACGAGCAGTACTTC. Protein sequence: CASGTSGSLYEQYF.

The chain links TRBV6-5 to TRBJ2-1, with TRBD2 identical over 7 bases. This CDR3 spans 15 amino acids. From germline, CDR1 is MNHEY and CDR2 SVGAGI. Losses at the gene ends were 0 bases for V and 10 bases for J; bases not matched to a gene: 9. The CDR3 loop reads CASSYSGGGPHEQFF. In nucleotides, the CDR3 is TGTGCCAGCAGTTACTCGGGGGGAGGGCCACACGAGCAGTTCTTC.

V gene TRBV28 combines with J gene TRBJ1-5; D unclear. This CDR3 spans 12 amino acids. Per the germline V gene, CDR1 is MDHEN and CDR2 is SYDVKM. V dropped 9 bases and J dropped 4 bases, with 10 bases sitting between them. CDR3 nucleotides: TGTGCCAGTCAATCGGGTAATCAGCCCCAGCATTTT. Protein sequence: CASQSGNQPQHF.

The genes are TRBV19 and TRBJ2-7; 13 bases map to TRBD2. Trimming removed 2 bases from V and 1 base from J; junction bases left unmatched: 8. This CDR3 has 18 residues. Germline assignment: CDR1 LNHDA and CDR2 SQIVND (reference sequence). The CDR3 loop reads CASSINGTSGAISYEQYF. CDR3 nucleotides: TGTGCCAGTAGTATAAACGGGACTAGCGGGGCCATTTCCTACGAGCAGTACTTC. The variable domain in full, with the rest retrieved from reference TRBV19 and TRBJ2-7, is DGGITQSPKYLFRKEGQNVTLSCEQNLNHDAMYWYRQDPGQGLRLIYYSQIVNDFQKGDIAEGYSVSREKKESFPLTVTSAQKNPTAFYLCASSINGTSGAISYEQYFGPGTRLTVT.

The chain links TRBV3-1 (or the pseudogene TRBV3-2) to TRBJ2-1, with TRBD2 identical over 7 bases. The germline V gene encodes CDR1 LGHDT and CDR2 YNNKEL (reference sequence). Unmatched junction bases numbered 7, after V lost 0 bases and J lost 8 bases. This CDR3 region has 15 residues. CDR3 loop: CASSQDPGGGDEQFF. The DNA for the CDR3 is TGTGCCAGCAGCCAAGACCCGGGGGGAGGGGATGAGCAGTTCTTC.

This chain links TRBV11-1 with TRBJ2-3; D possibly corresponds to TRBD1 (6 bases). The CDR3 is 17 amino acids. Germline CDR1 reads SGHAT; CDR2 reads FQDESV (reference sequence). V lost 0 bases, J lost 2 bases, and 15 bases lay in between. The chain's CDR3 is CASSLALPGQPTDTQYF. DNA of the CDR3: TGTGCCAGCAGCTTAGCCTTACCGGGACAACCCACAGATACGCAGTATTTT.

This clone appeared many times. The chain carries TRBV6-8 and TRBJ1-5, with TRBD1 matching over 8 bases. J lost 1 base, V lost 5 bases, and 13 bases had no gene match. CDR1 is MNHGY, CDR2 SAAAGT, per germline. This CDR3 contains 18 residues. Here the CDR3 DNA reads TGTGCCAGCAGTACTGACAGGGGAATCAAAAGGAGCAATCAGCCCCAGCATTTT. It yields the protein CASSTDRGIKRSNQPQHF.

This chain uses TRBV28 with TRBJ2-1, with TRBD1 matching 9 bases. Germline values: CDR1 MDHEN, CDR2 SYDVKM. CDR3 length: 17 amino acids. With V trimmed by 5 bases and J by 4 bases, 12 bases remained unmatched. The CDR3 protein is CASSLSGTGMGYNEQFF. The CDR3 bases are TGTGCCAGCAGTCTTTCCGGGACAGGGATGGGGTACAATGAGCAGTTCTTC.

This chain links TRBV5-4 with TRBJ2-5; 9 bases agree with TRBD1. Germline lookup yields CDR1 SGHNT and CDR2 YYREEE (reference sequence). The CDR3 length is 15 residues. Trimming took 4 bases from V and 0 from J; bases not matched to a gene: 4. CDR3 sequence reads: CASSLRTGDQETQYF. The CDR3 DNA sequence: TGTGCCAGCAGCCTACGGACAGGGGACCAAGAGACCCAGTACTTC.

The chain combines TRBV5-1 with TRBJ2-7, with D perhaps TRBD2 (6 bases). This CDR3 has 16 residues. V lost 4 bases, J lost 3 bases, and 20 bases lay in between. The germline gives CDR1 SGHRS, CDR2 YFSETQ. CDR3 nucleotides: TGCGCCAGCAGCCAAGTAAATAGCGGAAGCCGCTACGAGCAGTACTTC. It codes for CASSQVNSGSRYEQYF.

This clone was detected only once. The rearrangement joins TRBV6-5 to TRBJ2-5, with TRBD2 matching over 9 bases. Trimming cost V 6 bases and J 4 bases; bases outside gene matches: 6. This CDR3 is 14 amino acids long. The germline V gene has CDR1 MNHEY and CDR2 SVGAGI. CDR3 residues: CASSLSGRVETQYF. In DNA, the CDR3 is TGTGCCAGCAGCCTTAGCGGGAGAGTAGAGACCCAGTACTTC.

The rearrangement uses TRBV5-1 and TRBJ2-7; a possible D gene is TRBD2 (5 bases). The CDR3 loop spans 15 amino acids. The germline V and J ends were trimmed by 0 bases and 6 bases, with 16 bases remaining between them. Germline-derived CDR1 and CDR2 are SGHRS and YFSETQ. Here the CDR3 reads CASSLESRLAGEQYF. For the CDR3, the DNA is TGCGCCAGCAGCTTGGAGTCCAGGCTAGCTGGCGAGCAGTACTTC.

The chain carries TRBV7-2 and TRBJ2-7; 8 bases align to TRBD2. CDR3 length: 16 amino acids. J lost 0 bases, V lost 1 base, and 5 bases had no gene match. Germline values: CDR1 SGHTA, CDR2 FQGNSA. CDR3 protein: CASSLGRGLDSYEQYF. As DNA, the CDR3 is TGTGCCAGCAGCTTAGGTCGGGGACTAGACTCCTACGAGCAGTACTTC.

The rearrangement uses TRBV29-1 and TRBJ1-2, with 8 nucleotides matching TRBD1. The CDR3 spans 13 residues. V dropped 6 bases and J dropped 2; count of bases not matched to a gene: 5. CDR1 is SQVTM, CDR2 ANQGSEA, per germline. CDR3: CSVRTGLNYGYTF. Here the CDR3 DNA reads TGCAGCGTGAGGACAGGGTTGAACTATGGCTACACCTTC.

This chain connects TRBV6-2 or TRBV6-3 to TRBJ1-3; perhaps TRBD1 as D (5 bases). Per the germline V gene, CDR1 is MNHEY and CDR2 is SVGEGT. The V gene lost 2 bases and the J gene lost 2 bases, with 10 bases spanning the gap. This CDR3 region has 15 residues. The CDR3 nucleotides read TGTGCCAGCAGTTACAAAACAGGCGCTGGAAACACCATATATTTT. Protein sequence: CASSYKTGAGNTIYF.

V gene TRBV18 combines with J gene TRBJ2-7; tentative D call: TRBD1 (6 bases). The CDR3 is 15 residues long. The V end was cut by 3 bases, the J end by 2 bases, with 14 bases between. Germline CDR1 is KGHSH and CDR2 is LQKENI. The CDR3 nucleotides are TGTGCCAGCTCACCCTCAGGACAGTCTCCCTACGAGCAGTACTTC. Its protein is CASSPSGQSPYEQYF.

This clone occurred many times. The rearrangement uses TRBV28 and TRBJ2-2; no clear D gene. Trimming removed 3 bases at V and 0 bases at J, with 11 bases between. Per germline, CDR1 MDHEN and CDR2 SYDVKM. The CDR3 runs 16 residues. The CDR3 nucleotides read TGTGCCAGCAGTTTTTGGCAGTCGTCGAACACCGGGGAGCTGTTTTTT. Amino acid sequence: CASSFWQSSNTGELFF.

This clone was counted a few times. CDR3 amino acids: CASSVGQGARTGELFF. The CDR3 nucleotides are TGTGCCAGCAGCGTGGGACAGGGGGCGAGAACCGGGGAGCTGTTTTTT. The chain recombines TRBV7-8 with TRBJ2-2; 12 nucleotides line up with TRBD1. Trimming cost V 5 bases and J 5 bases; bases outside gene matches: 6. This CDR3 contains 16 residues. Germline V gene lookup returns CDR1 SGHVS and CDR2 FQNEAQ.

The V call is TRBV25-1, the J call TRBJ2-2, with TRBD2 as a possible D gene (6 bases). Germline lookup yields CDR1 MGHDK and CDR2 SYGVNS. The V gene lost 5 bases and the J gene lost 4 bases, with 8 bases spanning the gap. There are 13 residues in the CDR3. The CDR3 loop is CASSPRGTGELFF. The CDR3 DNA reads as TGTGCCAGCAGTCCGCGGGGCACCGGGGAGCTGTTTTTT.